The rows below give T cell receptor beta chains drawn from one sample of a study of Ad26.COV2.S vaccination and SARS-CoV-2 variants. This table comes from immunoSEQ multiplex PCR, and its TCRdb copy is limited to in-frame clones, with some not included. Among fewer than 900,000 clones listed, around 89% were seen once. Material: peripheral blood, obtained in a trial of Ad26.COV2.S vaccine versus placebo. The origin of the receptors is a person between 18 and 60 years old who received the Ad26.COV2.S COVID-19 vaccine or a placebo. Both conserved end residues are part of each CDR3. A D gene is named only where the DNA matches it firmly. A clone size is listed for some rows: how often the clone was seen (once, few, many), or a class if it is expanded.

>.|.|TRBJ1-5|TRBV2
CASMYRNSNQPQHF
TGTGCCAGCATGTACAGAAATAGCAATCAGCCCCAGCATTTT
>few|.|TRBJ2-7|TRBV5-8
CASSLGQGGEQYF
TGTGCCAGCAGCTTGGGCCAGGGCGGAGAGCAGTACTTC
>.|TRBD2|TRBJ2-1|TRBV6-2/TRBV6-3
CASSPLAAYNEQFF
TGTGCCAGCAGCCCCCTAGCGGCCTACAATGAGCAGTTCTTC
>.|.|TRBJ2-1|TRBV19
CASRDFYNEQFF
TGTGCCAGCCGGGATTTCTACAATGAGCAGTTCTTC
>.|.|TRBJ2-7|TRBV12-3/TRBV12-4
CASSLPGPYEQYF
TGTGCCAGCAGTTTACCGGGACCGTACGAGCAGTACTTC
>.|.|TRBJ1-3|TRBV18
CASSPKDSGNTIYF
TGTGCCAGCTCTCCCAAGGACTCTGGAAACACCATATATTTT
>.|.|TRBJ2-7|TRBV7-9
CASSSGGEQYF
TGTGCCAGCAGCTCTGGGGGTGAGCAGTACTTC
>once|TRBD2|TRBJ2-5|TRBV10-3
CAISEWDYQETQYF
TGTGCCATCAGTGAGTGGGACTATCAGGAGACCCAGTACTTC
>.|.|TRBJ2-1|TRBV9
CASSVGRGSRGYEQFF
TGTGCCAGCAGCGTAGGTCGCGGGAGTAGGGGGTATGAGCAGTTCTTC
>.|.|TRBJ1-5|TRBV7-2
CASSSGGRGYSNQPQHF
TGTGCCAGCAGCTCCGGTGGGAGGGGATATAGCAATCAGCCCCAGCATTTT
>few|TRBD1|TRBJ2-1|TRBV7-2
CASSFDRGSNEQFF
TGTGCCAGCAGCTTCGACAGGGGTAGTAATGAGCAGTTCTTC
>.|.|TRBJ2-3|TRBV6-5
CASSYQGSSTDTQYF
TGTGCCAGCAGTTACCAGGGCTCGAGCACAGATACGCAGTATTTT
>.|TRBD1|TRBJ1-2|TRBV27
CASSARQGGYYGYTF
TGTGCCAGCAGTGCGCGACAGGGTGGTTACTATGGCTACACCTTC
>few|.|TRBJ2-7|TRBV7-8
CASSPMSNEQYF
TGTGCCAGCAGCCCGATGTCCAACGAGCAGTACTTC
>.|.|TRBJ2-2|TRBV6-5
CATHRSTGELFF
TGTGCCACCCATAGAAGTACCGGGGAGCTGTTTTTT
>.|.|TRBJ2-7|TRBV25-1
CASSDRSEGRFYEQYF
TGTGCCAGCAGTGATAGGTCGGAGGGCAGATTTTACGAGCAGTACTTC
>.|TRBD1|TRBJ2-5|TRBV9
CASSFGTGGLETQYF
TGTGCCAGCAGCTTCGGGACAGGGGGATTAGAGACCCAGTACTTC
>.|TRBD1|TRBJ1-2|TRBV24-1
CATSLPSDRGDGYTF
TGTGCCACCAGCCTCCCATCCGACAGGGGGGATGGCTACACCTTC
>.|.|TRBJ1-2|TRBV11-2
CASSLDRPGVPYGYTF
TGTGCCAGCAGCTTAGATCGACCAGGAGTACCCTATGGCTACACCTTC
>.|.|TRBJ2-3|TRBV19
CASSFQRGTDTQYF
TGTGCCAGTAGTTTCCAGCGAGGCACAGATACGCAGTATTTT
>once|.|TRBJ1-4|TRBV27
CASRGLGTEKLFF
TGTGCCAGCCGCGGACTGGGAACGGAAAAACTGTTTTTT
>.|.|TRBJ1-5|TRBV4-2
CASSQSDFQPQHF
TGTGCCAGCAGCCAATCAGATTTTCAGCCCCAGCATTTT
>.|.|TRBJ1-2|TRBV4-1
CASRPTGSYGYTF
TGCGCCAGCAGGCCAACAGGGTCCTATGGCTACACCTTC
>.|.|TRBJ1-5|TRBV19
CASSIGVSNQPQHF
TGTGCCAGTAGTATAGGAGTTAGCAATCAGCCCCAGCATTTT
>.|TRBD1|TRBJ1-4|TRBV6-1
CASSDKQTGINEKLFF
TGTGCCAGCAGTGACAAACAGACAGGGATAAATGAAAAACTGTTTTTT
>.|.|TRBJ2-1|TRBV6-5
CASSYSQYNEQFF
TGTGCCAGCAGTTACTCCCAGTACAATGAGCAGTTCTTC
>.|TRBD2|TRBJ2-5|TRBV5-1
CASSLVGGGQETQYF
TGCGCCAGCAGCTTGGTCGGGGGGGGCCAAGAGACCCAGTACTTC
>.|.|TRBJ1-1|TRBV4-1
CASSQVGGENTEAFF
TGCGCCAGCAGCCAAGTAGGGGGGGAGAACACTGAAGCTTTCTTT
>.|TRBD1|TRBJ2-7|TRBV27
CASSPYRGTGMGYEQYF
TGTGCCAGCAGTCCCTATCGAGGGACAGGGATGGGCTACGAGCAGTACTTC